Included here is one TCR beta chain sequence, with context. Its antigen remains unidentified. Base-call qualities are not available, and no considerably larger clone is one nucleotide away. The label giving this sample's time point can be read as: about 28 days (+/-7) after the second vaccine dose. AZD1222 recipients given second doses at about 4 weeks or at about 12 weeks were pooled, since spike-specific TCR depth and breadth were not found to differ between the two schedules. The vaccinee samples were drawn from two UK trials, COV001 and COV002, one of which was a single-blind randomized controlled phase 2/3 trial testing AZD1222 (ChAdOx1 nCoV-19) in healthy adults. Trial participant PBMC samples were collected at day 0 and day 28 after the second dose for TCRbeta chain sequencing. Looking up the germline V gene yields CDR1 KGHSH and CDR2 LQKENI. V is cut by 6 bases and J by 7 bases, and the space between the germline ends is 16 bases. The CDR3 measures 14 amino acids from cysteine to phenylalanine. Only the CDR3 portion is preserved as DNA: 42 bases, with reading frame beginning at the first base.

These data belong to a study of T cell responses to AZD1222 COVID-19 vaccine (dated by TCRdb to about 2021). Study-wide context: TCR sequencing covered 233 trial participants: about 210 given two doses of AZD1222 and some 25 given two doses of MenACWY control vaccine. Trial participants were enrolled into age subgroups of 18-55, 56-69 and 70-plus years, which contained about 150, 28 and 57 TCR-sequenced participants, respectively.

The CDR3 regions of human TCRbeta chains were analyzed by immunosequencing. As for the authors' bioinformatics: Repertoire TCRs were checked for matches against a reference library of SARS-CoV-2-specific TCRs that had been generated using the MIRA antigen-specificity platform. Breadth meant the fraction of unique TCRs that were SARS-CoV-2-associated, whereas depth meant the fraction of total T cells that were SARS-CoV-2-associated. Each spike-specific TCR was assigned to its reactive spike region and to a CD4 or CD8 class using the MIRA data. Log10-transformed breadth and depth values were compared by one-way ANOVA with Sidak's multiple comparisons tests. Not all clones reach the TCRdb copy of this immuneACCESS table, which keeps in-frame sequences only. Checked studies attribute under half of the gap to unresolved V genes and leave the rest unexplained. V and J calls and clone size are as listed in that table; D and trimming were resolved from the DNA. The sample profile shows 110,000 to 150,000 clones; around 89% of them were found once. The leading ten clones occupy 3% to 3.5% of the sample.

Results the study describes overall, beyond this receptor: Because no day 14 peak-response samples were available, repertoires were characterized only after the peak T cell response. Vaccine-associated CD4 TCRs spanned the whole spike protein, with dominant responses in regions 160-218 and 743-854. After two AZD1222 doses, spike-specific TCR breadth and depth were significantly higher than at day 0 and than in MenACWY recipients. Conclusions about previously exposed vaccinees were limited because only a handful of AZD1222 recipients were SARS-CoV-2 seropositive at baseline. The 56-69-year group was small, and its depth increase did not reach significance, likely because of low power. Participants were mostly white British and included more females than males, and it was suggested by the authors that clonal diversity may have been underestimated. Nearly half of unique spike-specific TCRs reportedly recognized epitopes outside regions mutated in the B.1.351 and B.1.1.7 variants.

The material was peripheral blood, obtained 28 days after the second AZD1222 dose. The rearranged segments are TRBV18 and TRBJ1-5; no confident D gene assignment can be made. This receptor was taken from an adult who received the AZD1222 COVID-19 vaccine. DNA sequence: TGTGCCAGCTCCTTTCAGAGGAGCGGGCAGCCCCAGCATTTT. It codes for CASSFQRSGQPQHF.